This TCR beta chain derives from a study of cytomegalovirus exposure and HLA in healthy donors. A multiplex PCR was run with 60 Vbeta primers and 13 Jbeta primers. The repertoire was sequenced with immunoSEQ multiplex PCR; TCRdb's copy has only in-frame clones and lacks some. The sample data list around 130,000 clones. The V gene lost 0 bases and the J gene lost 9 bases, with 13 bases spanning the gap. CDR3 length: 14 amino acids. Germline CDR1 and CDR2: SGHRS and YFSETQ. The TCR originated in a woman aged 40 to 50 in good health and CMV-seronegative. Sequenced: PBMCs. The chain carries TRBV5-1 and TRBJ1-5; D perhaps matches TRBD1 (6 bases). CDR3 loop: CASSLEPGESPQHF. In DNA, the CDR3 is TGCGCCAGCAGCTTGGAACCAGGGGAGTCGCCCCAGCATTTT.